The rows below give T cell receptor beta chains drawn from one sample of a study of PD-1 blockade in mismatch repair-deficient tumors. Libraries were prepared by immunoSEQ multiplex PCR; TCRdb keeps only in-frame clonotypes and omits some of them. The table shows approximately 50,000 clones, with roughly 78% occurring only once. The sequencing here drew on peripheral blood, taken 4 weeks after starting pembrolizumab. The receptors were gathered from an adult with mismatch repair-deficient cancer. The CDR3 runs from the conserved cysteine through the conserved F or W. The D gene is left open where the match is weak. Size is omitted from some rows. Given values are once, few, many or a class for expanded clones.

NA	NA	TRBV6-1	TRBJ1-2	TGTGCCAGCACCAATGCAGGAAGAGACTATGGCTACACCTTC	CASTNAGRDYGYTF
NA	TRBD1	TRBV29-1	TRBJ1-2	TGCAGCGTTGGGCAGGGGGCTGATGGCTACACCTTC	CSVGQGADGYTF
NA	TRBD2	TRBV9	TRBJ2-7	TGTGCCAGCAGCGTAGGGGAGCGGGAGGCCAGCGAGCAGTACTTC	CASSVGEREASEQYF
NA	NA	TRBV7-9	TRBJ1-1	TGTGCCAGCAGCTTACCTCCGGGGGACACTGAAGCTTTCTTT	CASSLPPGDTEAFF
NA	NA	TRBV4-1	TRBJ2-2	TGCGCCAGCAGCCAAGACTCTTCGGGCCGAGGCCGGGAGCTGTTTTTT	CASSQDSSGRGRELFF
NA	NA	TRBV29-1	TRBJ1-1	TGCAGCGTTGATAGGAAAGGGGGGGGGACTGAAGCTTTCTTT	CSVDRKGGGTEAFF
NA	NA	TRBV30	TRBJ2-7	TGTGCCTGGAGTAGAGGGTCCTCCTACGAGCAGTACTTC	CAWSRGSSYEQYF
NA	TRBD1	TRBV5-1	TRBJ1-4	TGCGCCAGCAGCCCCGGGACAGTGAATGAAAAACTGTTTTTT	CASSPGTVNEKLFF
NA	NA	TRBV7-8	TRBJ2-2	TGTGCCAGCAGCTCGCCCAGGGGGGGGAACACCGGGGAGCTGTTTTTT	CASSSPRGGNTGELFF
NA	TRBD2	TRBV13	TRBJ2-4	TGTGCCAGCAGCTCCGGACTAGCGGGAGGGGTTGCCAAAAACATTCAGTACTTC	CASSSGLAGGVAKNIQYF
NA	TRBD1	TRBV19	TRBJ1-2	TGTGCCAGTAGTACGACAGGGACCCGCTATGGCTACACCTTC	CASSTTGTRYGYTF
NA	NA	TRBV7-2	TRBJ1-2	TGTGCCAGCAGCTCGAAAGGGGAAGGGCTCCGTGACTATGGCTACACCTTC	CASSSKGEGLRDYGYTF
NA	NA	TRBV27	TRBJ2-1	TGTGCCAGCAGCCCTCCCAACGGCGAGCAGTTCTTC	CASSPPNGEQFF
NA	TRBD2	TRBV5-4	TRBJ2-7	TGTGCCAGCAGCTTGGGGACTAGCTCCTCCTACGAGCAGTACTTC	CASSLGTSSSYEQYF
few	NA	TRBV18	TRBJ1-5	TGTGCCAGCTCAGTGGACAATGGCAATCAGCCCCAGCATTTT	CASSVDNGNQPQHF
NA	NA	TRBV2	TRBJ2-1	TGTGCCAGCAGCATGGACCGGGGCCGCAATGAGCAGTTCTTC	CASSMDRGRNEQFF
NA	NA	TRBV9	TRBJ2-7	TGTGCCAGCAGCGTAGCAACAGGGAATACCTACGAGCAGTACTTC	CASSVATGNTYEQYF
NA	NA	TRBV2	TRBJ2-7	TGTGCCAGCAGTGAAAGAGATGAGCAGTACTTC	CASSERDEQYF
NA	NA	TRBV7-2	TRBJ2-7	TGTGCCAGCAGCTTAGTCCAACGGGCGGGGGAGCAGTACTTC	CASSLVQRAGEQYF
NA	NA	TRBV7-9	TRBJ2-2	TGTGCCAGCAGCTTTCACGTGGAGCTGTTTTTT	CASSFHVELFF
once	NA	TRBV7-2	TRBJ2-2	TGTGCCAGCAGCTTAGCAAGCGTACGGGAGCTGTTTTTT	CASSLASVRELFF
once	NA	TRBV7-8	TRBJ2-7	TGTGCCAGCAGCTTATCCCGGCCTAGCGCGGCCTCCTACGAGCAGTACTTC	CASSLSRPSAASYEQYF
NA	TRBD1	TRBV5-1	TRBJ2-3	TGCGCCAGCAGCTCCGGAGGACAGGGAGGCGCAGATACGCAGTATTTT	CASSSGGQGGADTQYF
NA	NA	TRBV29-1	TRBJ1-1	TGCAGCGCTGGGGCAGGGGACCTTGAAGCTTTCTTT	CSAGAGDLEAFF